These 22 T cell receptor beta chains were sequenced from one sample in a study of T cells in Graves' hyperthyroidism and ophthalmopathy. Amplification of TCR beta CDR3 regions was performed using RNA transcripts as template. Researchers ran a first-round RT-PCR on the TCR CDR3 using the HTBI primer set. TCRdb analysed the multiplex PCR reads with MiXCR anew, one entry per CDR3 protein. The table records some 380,000 distinct CDR3 sequences, roughly 14% of them present only once. The sequenced sample consisted of blood. These TCRs come from a man aged 25 to 40 with Graves' hyperthyroidism that later progressed to Graves' ophthalmopathy.

The DNA of the CDR3 is TGTGCCATCAGTGATTCCGGGGGTTCCTACAATGAGCAGTTCTTC. This gives the protein CAISDSGGSYNEQFF. The genes are TRBV10-3 and TRBJ2-1; the D gene is possibly TRBD2 (6 bases). V lost 3 bases and J lost 1, with 10 bases in between. Germline V gene sequence: CDR1 ENHRY, CDR2 SYGVKD. The CDR3 spans 15 residues.

Notes on this clonotype: A read error may explain this, as a much larger clone is one base away. This rearrangement joins TRBV5-4 to TRBJ2-1, with 8 bases fitting TRBD2. Germline CDR1 and CDR2: SGHNT and YYREEE (reference sequence). The CDR3 loop spans 15 amino acids. CDR3 DNA: TGTGCCAGCCGCTTGGTTGCGGGGGGATACAATGAGCAGTTCTTC. Residues: CASRLVAGGYNEQFF.

The chain has TRBV7-2 and TRBJ2-3; D may be TRBD2 (7 bases). Germline assignment: CDR1 SGHTA and CDR2 FQGNSA. The CDR3 spans 17 residues. V lost 3 bases and J 1 base, leaving 17 bases between the germline ends. CDR3 DNA: TGTGCCAGCAGCTTCCGCCGAGTAGGGGGGGGCACAGATACGCAGTATTTT. It encodes CASSFRRVGGGTDTQYF.

This clonotype was detected a few times. This rearrangement joins TRBV6-1 to TRBJ2-3; possibly TRBD1 for D (6 bases). The tail of the sequence fits TRBJ1-5 better, so the J call may be wrong. The CDR3 contains 15 residues. Looked up from germline, CDR1 is MNHNS and CDR2 is SASEGT. The DNA for the CDR3 is TGTGCCAGCAGTGAAGGGGCAGGGGAGGCAGATACGCAGCATTTT. Translation gives CASSEGAGEADTQHF.

Many counts were recorded for this clonotype. The chain recombines TRBV30 with TRBJ2-7; perhaps D is TRBD1 or TRBD2 (6 bases each). The germline V gene has CDR1 GTSNPN and CDR2 SVGIG (reference sequence). The CDR3 extends over 14 amino acids. The germline V and J ends were trimmed by 4 bases and 7 bases, with 20 bases remaining between them. The CDR3 protein is CAWNSGGAKGEQYF. Written as DNA, the CDR3 is TGTGCCTGGAATTCCGGGGGCGCCAAGGGGGAGCAGTACTTC.

This rearrangement joins TRBV7-9 to TRBJ2-3; D unclear. From germline, CDR1 is SEHNR and CDR2 FQNEAQ (reference sequence). Between the trimmed V and J ends, which lost 2 bases and 6 bases, there was a span of 12 bases. There are 14 residues in the CDR3. This chain's CDR3 is CASSLSVFGDTQYF. The CDR3 bases are TGTGCCAGCAGCTTAAGTGTGTTTGGCGATACGCAGTATTTT.

This clonotype occurred many times. This chain uses TRBV11-2 with TRBJ2-1; 10 nucleotides match TRBD2. With 2 bases clipped from V and 5 bases from J, the junction kept 6 bases outside the gene matches. This CDR3 region has 16 residues. Looked up from germline, CDR1 is SGHAT and CDR2 is FQNNGV. In nucleotides, the CDR3 is TGTGCCAGCAGCTTACGTAGCGGGGGGTTTCACAATGAGCAGTTCTTC. This encodes CASSLRSGGFHNEQFF.

There are many counts of this clonotype. This sequence joins TRBV6-5 and TRBJ1-2; tentatively, D is TRBD1 (5 bases). The V gene lost 2 bases and the J gene lost 8 bases, with 18 bases spanning the gap. The CDR3 totals 15 residues. Germline CDR1 and CDR2: MNHEY and SVGAGI. The CDR3: CASSYARQRLGGYTF. CDR3 nucleotide sequence: TGTGCCAGCAGTTACGCAAGACAGCGCTTGGGGGGCTACACCTTC.

This clonotype was seen at least ten times. The chain has TRBV12-3 or TRBV12-4 and TRBJ1-2; D unresolved. The CDR3 spans 12 residues. Trimming removed 5 bases at V and 8 bases at J, with 12 bases between. Here the CDR3 DNA reads TGTGCCAGCAGTGTACAAGGAGGGGGCTACACCTTC. The encoded protein is CASSVQGGGYTF.

This clonotype has ten or more counts. The CDR3 region has the DNA TGTGCCCTACTTTGGGTGGAGACCCAGTACTTC. This gives the protein CALLWVETQYF. This sequence joins TRBV30 and TRBJ2-5; D gene uncertain. V dropped 8 bases and J dropped 5 bases, with 12 bases sitting between them. Per germline, CDR1 GTSNPN and CDR2 SVGIG (reference sequence). The CDR3 covers 11 residues.

This clonotype was found many times. This chain joins TRBV20-1 and TRBJ2-1; 9 bases line up with TRBD1. V shed 6 bases and J 0 bases; nucleotides not matched to a gene: 12. The CDR3 spans 17 residues. From germline, CDR1 is DFQATT and CDR2 SNEGSKA (reference sequence). This CDR3 is CSAEDRGGKYSYNEQFF. The CDR3 DNA is TGCAGTGCCGAGGACAGGGGAGGTAAATACTCCTACAATGAGCAGTTCTTC.

This rearrangement joins TRBV12-3 or TRBV12-4 to TRBJ2-1; the match to TRBD2 covers 16 bases. CDR3 size: 18 residues. With V trimmed by 5 bases and J by 9 bases, 13 bases remained unmatched. Here the CDR3 reads CASSPSPGTSGGAIEQFF. CDR3 nucleotide sequence: TGTGCCAGCAGTCCTAGTCCCGGGACTAGCGGGGGGGCGATTGAGCAGTTCTTC.

This clonotype was seen more than once but under ten times. V gene TRBV18 combines with J gene TRBJ2-7; perhaps TRBD2 as D (6 bases). Germline values: CDR1 KGHSH, CDR2 LQKENI. CDR3 size: 16 residues. Trimming shortened V by 0 bases and J by 6 bases, and 18 bases separated the two germline ends. CDR3 sequence reads: CASSPPTSGLTSEQYF. In DNA form, the CDR3 reads TGTGCCAGCTCACCACCGACCTCGGGACTTACCTCCGAGCAGTACTTC.

Comments on this clonotype: This may come from a read error, since a much larger clone is one base off. V gene TRBV7-8 combines with J gene TRBJ1-6; tentative D call: TRBD1 (5 bases). The CDR3 covers 14 residues. Germline CDR1 is SGHVS and CDR2 is FQNEAQ. This chain's CDR3 is CASSGGVLGSPLYF. CDR3 DNA sequence: TGTGCCAGCAGCGGAGGGGTACTGGGTTCACCCCTCTACTTT. Using reference TRBV7-8 and TRBJ1-6 for the parts outside the CDR3, the full variable domain is GAGVSQSPRYKVAKRGQDVALRCDPISGHVSLFWYQQALGQGPEFLTYFQNEAQLDKSGLPSDRFFAERPEGSVSTLKIQRTQQEDSAVYLCASSGGVLGSPLYFGNGTRLTVT.

This clonotype has a count of ten or more. The V and J genes are TRBV25-1 and TRBJ1-2, with D perhaps TRBD1 (6 bases). CDR1 MGHDK and CDR2 SYGVNS come from the germline V gene. Trimming cost V 2 bases and J 0 bases, with 10 bases left between them. The CDR3 totals 15 residues. DNA for the CDR3: TGTGCCAGCAGTGAAACAGGGCCCACTAACTATGGCTACACCTTC. This gives the protein CASSETGPTNYGYTF.

This clonotype was recorded at least ten times. CDR3 nucleotides: TGCGCCAGCAGCTTGACGTCAAAAGTGAACACTGAAGCTTTCTTT. Its protein is CASSLTSKVNTEAFF. The V and J genes are TRBV5-1 and TRBJ1-1; D remains unclear. Germline lookup yields CDR1 SGHRS and CDR2 YFSETQ. CDR3 length equals 15 residues. Trimming cost V 1 base and J 0 bases, with 10 bases left between them.

This clonotype appeared many times. This rearrangement joins TRBV29-1 to TRBJ1-1; D is unresolved. This CDR3 contains 14 residues. Germline CDR1 and CDR2: SQVTM and ANQGSEA. V lost 3 bases and J lost 0, with 11 bases in between. CDR3 coding DNA: TGCAGCGTTGACCCCATGGGGATGAACACTGAAGCTTTCTTT. Its translation: CSVDPMGMNTEAFF.

The CDR3 DNA reads as TGTGCCAGCAGTTACTCGAGAGGACACTACGAGCAGTACTTC. It specifies CASSYSRGHYEQYF. The chain couples TRBV6-6 to TRBJ2-7; D might be TRBD1 (5 bases). Trimming took off 0 bases at V and 3 bases at J, with 9 bases between the two ends. CDR1 and CDR2 (germline): MNHNY, SVGAGI (reference sequence). The CDR3 contains 14 residues.

The chain couples TRBV7-9 to TRBJ1-3, with D possibly TRBD1 on 5 matching bases. The CDR3 is 17 residues long. CDR1 and CDR2 (germline): SEHNR, FQNEAQ (reference sequence). Trimming removed 2 bases at V and 2 bases at J, with 16 bases between. CDR3 in amino acids: CASSLTGRGATGNTIYF. The DNA for the CDR3 is TGTGCCAGCAGCTTAACGGGACGGGGTGCGACTGGAAACACCATATATTTT.

This clonotype was recorded a few times. Here the CDR3 DNA reads TGTGCCAGTAGTCCTATAGGGGGATACCTCTCCTACGAGCAGTACTTC. Its translation is CASSPIGGYLSYEQYF. This rearrangement joins TRBV19 to TRBJ2-7, with D tentatively TRBD1 (6 bases). Trimming took 5 bases from V and 0 from J, leaving 17 bases between them. This CDR3 is built from 16 residues. From germline, CDR1 is LNHDA and CDR2 SQIVND (reference sequence).

On this clonotype: A much larger clone sits a single nucleotide away, making a read error possible. The chain has TRBV20-1 and TRBJ2-7; D may correspond to TRBD1 or TRBD2 (5 bases each). The germline V gene has CDR1 DFQATT and CDR2 SNEGSKA (reference sequence). V lost 5 bases to trimming and J lost 2 bases, with 13 bases between them. The CDR3 covers 13 residues. The DNA of the CDR3 is TGCAGTGCTTCCTCGGGGACCGCCTACGAGCAGTACTTC. This translates into CSASSGTAYEQYF.

The V gene is TRBV10-2, the J gene TRBJ2-3, with D possibly being TRBD1 or TRBD2 (6 bases each). This CDR3 is built from 13 residues. V gave up 6 bases and J gave up 2 bases, with 9 bases separating them. CDR1 and CDR2 (germline): WSHSY, SAAADI. The DNA of the CDR3 is TGCGCCAGCAGAGGGGGGTTCACAGATACGCAGTATTTT. Protein: CASRGGFTDTQYF.